This TCR beta chain was sequenced during a study of blood T cell repertoires in COVID-19. Looking at the study overall: Researchers got acute and convalescent COVID-19 samples from the United States, Italy and Spain.

In the source study's methods: How many nucleated cells were present was estimated from reference gene primer amplification. Some clones are missing from TCRdb's copy, which holds only in-frame ones; the method was immunoSEQ multiplex PCR. V and J calls and clone size are copied from that table; D and trimming were computed from the DNA. The sample holds 110,000 to 150,000 clones, approximately 88% seen once. Participant age was about 18 to 100 years, and participants resided in approximately 24 US areas. Self-reported history from a screening survey and questionnaire set each donor's cohort. Trimming left V 1 base short and J 2 bases short, with 9 bases between. The CDR3 totals 15 residues. Germline CDR1 is SGHTA and CDR2 is FQGNSA.

The rearrangement uses TRBV7-2 and TRBJ2-1; tentatively, D is TRBD1 (5 bases). Sequences were obtained from PBMCs or T cells enriched from blood (not recorded which). The receptor's source is a man aged 40-49 years with acute COVID-19. The chain's CDR3 is CASSLGRATYNEQFF. The CDR3 DNA sequence: TGTGCCAGCAGCTTAGGCAGGGCTACCTACAATGAGCAGTTCTTC.